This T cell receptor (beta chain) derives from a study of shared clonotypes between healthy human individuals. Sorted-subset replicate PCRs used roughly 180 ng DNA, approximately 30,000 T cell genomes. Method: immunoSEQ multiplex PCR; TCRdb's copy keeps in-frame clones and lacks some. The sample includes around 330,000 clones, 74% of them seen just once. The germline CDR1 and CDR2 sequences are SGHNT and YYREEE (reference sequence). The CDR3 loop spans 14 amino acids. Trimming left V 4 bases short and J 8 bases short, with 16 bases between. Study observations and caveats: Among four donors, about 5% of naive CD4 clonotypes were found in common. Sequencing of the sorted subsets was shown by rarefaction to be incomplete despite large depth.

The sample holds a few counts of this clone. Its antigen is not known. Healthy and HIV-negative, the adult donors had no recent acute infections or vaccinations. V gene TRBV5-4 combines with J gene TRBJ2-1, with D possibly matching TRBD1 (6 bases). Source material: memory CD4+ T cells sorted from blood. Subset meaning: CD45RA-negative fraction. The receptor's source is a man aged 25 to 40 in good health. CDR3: CASSRQQGVYEQFF. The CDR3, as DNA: TGTGCCAGCAGCAGGCAACAGGGTGTCTATGAGCAGTTCTTC.